This TCR beta chain came from a study of T-cell memory formation after mild COVID-19. The study's findings and limits: Clones contracting across day 15 to 85 had a balanced CD4/CD8 profile; later expanding clones leaned CD4+.

This clonotype was recorded a few times. Its antigen is unidentified. The germline CDR1 and CDR2 sequences are LGHDT and YNNKEL (reference sequence). The CDR3 has 15 residues. The V segment lost 5 bases and the J segment 4 bases; nucleotides outside the gene matches: 8. TCRdb re-called the 5' RACE reads through MiXCR, storing one row per CDR3 protein. Among roughly 400,000 distinct CDR3 sequences listed, roughly 18% were seen once. V and J are TRBV3-1 and TRBJ2-4; TRBD1 aligns across 7 bases. The sample was PBMCs or a T cell subset sorted from them (not recorded which). The sequence came from a man aged 18 to 30 who had mild COVID-19 (a few samples of this study predate the infection). Cell type and time point are not known. CDR3 loop: CASSYLGTEKNIQYF. The CDR3 DNA is TGTGCCAGCAGCTATTTGGGGACAGAGAAAAACATTCAGTACTTC.